Presented here are 11 T cell receptor beta chains from one specimen sequenced in a study of T cells in Graves' hyperthyroidism and ophthalmopathy. TCR beta CDR3 region amplification was performed from RNA transcripts. The HTBI primer set served for first-round RT-PCR of the TCR CDR3. One entry per CDR3 protein, called by TCRdb with MiXCR from the multiplex PCR reads. Of 300,000 to 500,000 distinct CDR3 sequences in the sample, roughly an eighth were seen once. Input material: blood. These receptors all come from a middle-aged man with Graves' ophthalmopathy.

The chain couples TRBV25-1 to TRBJ2-7; 10 bases match TRBD1. Germline-derived CDR1 and CDR2 are MGHDK and SYGVNS. This CDR3 comprises 16 residues. Trimming at V came to 4 bases and at J to 0 bases, leaving 6 bases not matched to a gene. CDR3 coding DNA: TGTGCCAGCAGTGCCCGGGACAGGGGCGACTCCTACGAGCAGTACTTC. Amino acids: CASSARDRGDSYEQYF.

Ten or more counts support this clonotype. The chain employs TRBV7-6 and TRBJ2-7; D not certain. This CDR3 contains 15 residues. The germline CDR1 and CDR2 sequences are SGHVS and FNYEAQ. Trimming pared 2 bases from V and 1 base from J, leaving 12 bases between. The DNA of the CDR3 is TGTGCCAGCAGCTTAAGGGTAGGCAGGTCCTACGAGCAGTACTTC. Encoded protein: CASSLRVGRSYEQYF. The full variable domain, rest sourced from reference TRBV7-6 and TRBJ2-7, is GAGVSQSPRYKVTKRGQDVALRCDPISGHVSLYWYRQALGQGPEFLTYFNYEAQQDKSGLPNDRFSAERPEGSISTLTIQRTEQRDSAMYRCASSLRVGRSYEQYFGPGTRLTVT.

This clonotype was observed many times. The chain recombines TRBV29-1 with TRBJ2-1; D is possibly TRBD1 (6 bases). This CDR3 contains 13 residues. The germline CDR1 and CDR2 sequences are SQVTM and ANQGSEA. The V and J ends lost 1 base and 6 bases respectively, with 10 bases between them. CDR3 residues: CSVEGDKGNEQFF. The CDR3 DNA reads as TGCAGCGTTGAAGGGGACAAGGGCAATGAGCAGTTCTTC.

In this sample, this clonotype turned up a few times. The chain couples TRBV6-1 to TRBJ1-1; TRBD1 might be the D (5 bases). The germline gives CDR1 MNHNS, CDR2 SASEGT. The CDR3 runs to 14 residues. The V and J ends lost 1 base and 3 bases respectively, with 9 bases between them. The CDR3 nucleotides are TGTGCCAGCAGTGAAGTAAGGGGTTACACTGAAGCTTTCTTT. It specifies CASSEVRGYTEAFF.

Concerning this clonotype: A much bigger clone sits one base away, suggesting this may be a read error. The chain is built from TRBV7-9 and TRBJ2-1, with 8 nucleotides matching TRBD2. Per the germline V gene, CDR1 is SEHNR and CDR2 is FQNEAQ (reference sequence). The CDR3 has 15 residues. The CDR3 region has the DNA TGTGTCAGCAAAACCAGCGGGAGCCAGTACAATGAGCAGTTCTTC. It yields the protein CVSKTSGSQYNEQFF.

The chain joins TRBV4-1 to TRBJ2-7; 7 nucleotides line up with TRBD1. The CDR3 has 14 amino acids. Germline V gives CDR1 MGHRA, CDR2 YSYEKL. Trimming cost V 3 bases and J 3 bases; bases outside gene matches: 5. In nucleotides, the CDR3 is TGCGCCAGCAGCCAGGGGACAGAAAACTACGAGCAGTACTTC. Its translation: CASSQGTENYEQYF.

This clonotype was seen many times. The chain links TRBV3-1 to TRBJ2-5; tentative D call: TRBD2 (5 bases). The CDR3 is made up of 15 amino acids. Germline-derived CDR1 and CDR2 are LGHDT and YNNKEL (reference sequence). The germline V and J ends were trimmed by 1 base and 5 bases, with 14 bases remaining between them. The CDR3 loop reads CASSQAGVWEETQYF. The CDR3 DNA reads TGTGCCAGCAGCCAAGCAGGCGTTTGGGAGGAGACCCAGTACTTC.

This clonotype was picked up many times. Written as DNA, the CDR3 is TGTGCCAGCAGCTTAGAGATTTTCGGCCGGGCAGCTTTCTTT. Translation gives CASSLEIFGRAAFF. This chain links TRBV7-8 with TRBJ1-1; D is uncertain. V lost 1 base and J lost 10, with 16 bases in between. Germline V CDR1 and CDR2: SGHVS, FQNEAQ. This CDR3 is 14 amino acids long.

The chain combines TRBV5-1 with TRBJ2-2, with D perhaps matching TRBD1 or TRBD2 (5 bases each). CDR3 length: 14 amino acids. V was pared by 5 bases and J by 7 bases, with 15 bases between. Germline V CDR1 and CDR2: SGHRS, YFSETQ. The CDR3, as DNA: TGCGCCAGCAGTCGGGACGCATCATACGGGGAGCTGTTTTTT. Translation: CASSRDASYGELFF.

Regarding this clonotype: A much larger clone lies a single base off, so this may be a read error. The rearrangement links TRBV7-8 to TRBJ2-7; possibly TRBD2 for D (6 bases). Germline V gene data show CDR1 as SGHVS and CDR2 as FQNEAQ. There are 12 residues in the CDR3. Deletions cut 3 bases from V and 12 bases from J, with 15 bases between. This CDR3 reads CASSFRDAGRYF. In nucleotides, the CDR3 is TGTGCCAGCAGCTTTCGTGACGCGGGGCGGTACTTC. Together with reference TRBV7-8 and TRBJ2-7, the CDR3 gives the full variable domain: GAGVSQSPRYKVAKRGQDVALRCDPISGHVSLFWYQQALGQGPEFLTYFQNEAQLDKSGLPSDRFFAERPEGSVSTLKIQRTQQEDSAVYLCASSFRDAGRYFGPGTRLTVT.

This clonotype was found many times. This rearrangement joins TRBV20-1 to TRBJ2-7, with 7 bases identical to TRBD2. The V gene end was trimmed by 6 bases and the J gene end by 4 bases; junction bases not matched to a gene: 12. The CDR3 has 14 amino acids. Germline lookup yields CDR1 DFQATT and CDR2 SNEGSKA (reference sequence). The CDR3 here is CSAEGAGKAYEQYF. The CDR3 DNA reads TGCAGTGCGGAGGGAGCGGGAAAGGCGTACGAGCAGTACTTC.